This T cell receptor beta chain is from a study of T cell responses to AZD1222 COVID-19 vaccine. As for the study in general: Recipients boosted at about 4 weeks or about 12 weeks are pooled.

Sequencing used immunoSEQ multiplex PCR; TCRdb keeps in-frame clones, though not all of them. The table has 150,000 to 200,000 clones, about 90% seen once; the top ten hold 1.3% to 1.5%. The V gene end was trimmed by 0 bases and the J gene end by 8 bases; junction bases not matched to a gene: 8. CDR3 length: 16 residues. Germline CDR1 SGHRS, CDR2 YFSETQ. V usage is TRBV5-1 and J usage is TRBJ2-1, with 10 bases that match TRBD2. The receptor comes from an adult in good health. Sequenced material: peripheral blood, taken on day 0 of AZD1222 vaccination. Written as DNA, the CDR3 is TGCGCCAGCAGCTTGGCCGCTAGCGGGAGAACCGATGAGCAGTTCTTC. It encodes CASSLAASGRTDEQFF.